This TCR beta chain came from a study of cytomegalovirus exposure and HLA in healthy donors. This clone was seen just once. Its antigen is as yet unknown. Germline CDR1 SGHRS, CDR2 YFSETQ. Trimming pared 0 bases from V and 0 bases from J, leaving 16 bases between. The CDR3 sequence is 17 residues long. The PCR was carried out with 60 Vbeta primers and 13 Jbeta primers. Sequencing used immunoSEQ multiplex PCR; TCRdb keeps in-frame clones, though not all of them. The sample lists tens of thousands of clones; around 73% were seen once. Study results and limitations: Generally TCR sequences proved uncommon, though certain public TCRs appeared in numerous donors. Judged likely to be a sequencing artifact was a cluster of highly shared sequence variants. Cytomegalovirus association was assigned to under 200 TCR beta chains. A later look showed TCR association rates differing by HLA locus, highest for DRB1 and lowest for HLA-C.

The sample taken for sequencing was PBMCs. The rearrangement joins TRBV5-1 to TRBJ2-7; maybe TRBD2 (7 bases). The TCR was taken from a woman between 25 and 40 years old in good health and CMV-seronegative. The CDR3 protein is CASSLGEGGPRSYEQYF. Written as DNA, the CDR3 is TGCGCCAGCAGCTTGGGAGAGGGGGGGCCCCGCTCCTACGAGCAGTACTTC.